The 32 T cell receptor beta chains listed next were all sequenced from one sample in a study of cytomegalovirus exposure and HLA in healthy donors. Data came from immunoSEQ multiplex PCR; TCRdb stores just in-frame clones and leaves some out. Here the sample spans some 120,000 clones, more than 70% being singletons. The sample comprised PBMCs. The receptors originated from a woman in her twenties or thirties in good health and CMV-seronegative.

The rearrangement joins TRBV7-6 to TRBJ1-1; D not certain. CDR1 and CDR2 from the germline V gene are SGHVS and FNYEAQ. V dropped 5 bases and J dropped 1 base, with 8 bases sitting between them. CDR3 length: 13 amino acids. CDR3 DNA sequence: TGTGCCAGCAGCCCGAGACAGAACACTGAAGCTTTCTTT. It specifies CASSPRQNTEAFF.

This chain uses TRBV9 with TRBJ1-6; TRBD1 matches 7 bases. Germline values: CDR1 SGDLS, CDR2 YYNGEE. J was trimmed by 12 bases and V by 0 bases; bases with no gene match: 3. The CDR3 has 13 residues. CDR3 amino acids: CASSVEGAGPLHF. The CDR3 nucleotides are TGTGCCAGCAGCGTAGAGGGGGCTGGACCCCTCCACTTT.

The rearrangement links TRBV9 to TRBJ2-5; 8 positions match TRBD1. The V gene end was trimmed by 3 bases and the J gene end by 4 bases; junction bases not matched to a gene: 8. The CDR3 totals 15 residues. Germline V gene data show CDR1 as SGDLS and CDR2 as YYNGEE. The CDR3, as DNA: TGTGCCAGCAGCGAAAGGACAGGGATGATAGAGACCCAGTACTTC. Translating it yields CASSERTGMIETQYF.

The chain is built from TRBV7-9 and TRBJ2-3, with a weak D call TRBD2 (7 bases). CDR1 SEHNR and CDR2 FQNEAQ come from the germline V gene (reference sequence). Between the trimmed V and J ends, which lost 2 bases and 2 bases, there was a span of 14 bases. The CDR3 runs to 16 residues. CDR3 residues: CASSLSAGADTDTQYF. The DNA of the CDR3 is TGTGCCAGCAGCTTATCGGCGGGGGCCGACACAGATACGCAGTATTTT.

V usage is TRBV5-6 and J usage is TRBJ2-5; the match to TRBD1 covers 12 bases. CDR3 length equals 15 residues. With V trimmed by 4 bases and J by 4 bases, 5 bases remained unmatched. Germline V gives CDR1 SGHDT, CDR2 YYEEEE. The CDR3 loop is CASSRGQGAGETQYF. The DNA of the CDR3 is TGTGCCAGCAGCCGGGGACAGGGGGCTGGAGAGACCCAGTACTTC.

The chain is built from TRBV6-6 and TRBJ2-7, with D possibly being TRBD1 (5 bases). Germline CDR1 MNHNY, CDR2 SVGAGI (reference sequence). V shed 7 bases and J shed 0 bases, with 16 bases lying between them. The CDR3 extends over 15 amino acids. The CDR3 loop is CASMGQGKLSYEQYF. The CDR3 nucleotides read TGTGCCAGCATGGGCCAGGGCAAACTCTCCTACGAGCAGTACTTC.

The genes are TRBV7-2 and TRBJ2-7, with 13 bases matching TRBD2. Germline V gene sequence: CDR1 SGHTA, CDR2 FQGNSA. There are 15 residues in the CDR3. Unmatched junction bases numbered 3, after V lost 4 bases and J lost 3 bases. For the CDR3, the DNA is TGTGCCAGCAGCTCGGGACTAGCGGGGAACTACGAGCAGTACTTC. It codes for CASSSGLAGNYEQYF. Based on the CDR3 plus reference TRBV7-2 and TRBJ2-7, the full variable domain is GAGVSQSPSNKVTEKGKDVELRCDPISGHTALYWYRQSLGQGLEFLIYFQGNSAPDKSGLPSDRFSAERTGGSVSTLTIQRTQQEDSAVYLCASSSGLAGNYEQYFGPGTRLTVT.

This chain connects TRBV30 to TRBJ1-2; possible D gene TRBD1, 5 bases. CDR3 length equals 12 residues. Germline V lookup: CDR1 GTSNPN, CDR2 SVGIG (reference sequence). V lost 1 base and J 6 bases, leaving 9 bases between the germline ends. CDR3 sequence reads: CAWSGEGDGYTF. The DNA for the CDR3 is TGTGCCTGGAGTGGGGAAGGGGATGGCTACACCTTC. Full variable domain (rest looked up from reference TRBV30 and TRBJ1-2): SQTIHQWPATLVQPVGSPLSLECTVEGTSNPNLYWYRQAAGRGLQLLFYSVGIGQISSEVPQNLSASRPQDRQFILSSKKLLLSDSGFYLCAWSGEGDGYTFGSGTRLTVV.

This chain connects TRBV27 to TRBJ2-1; TRBD2 matches 9 bases. The V gene's germline CDR1 is MNHEY and CDR2 SMNVEV (reference sequence). CDR3 length: 15 amino acids. V lost 3 bases, J lost 8 bases, and 8 bases stayed unmatched. CDR3 region: CASSFPSRGGYEQFF. CDR3 nucleotide sequence: TGTGCCAGCAGTTTCCCGTCGCGGGGGGGTTATGAGCAGTTCTTC.

V usage is TRBV27 and J usage is TRBJ2-5; 10 bases fit TRBD1. CDR1 is MNHEY and CDR2 is SMNVEV in the germline V gene (reference sequence). Unmatched junction bases numbered 3, after V lost 6 bases and J lost 5 bases. CDR3 length: 13 residues. The CDR3 DNA is TGTGCCAGCAGGCGGACAGGGGGGGAGACCCAGTACTTC. Amino acids: CASRRTGGETQYF.

The chain has TRBV4-1 and TRBJ1-2; a weak D match, TRBD1 (5 bases). Germline CDR1 MGHRA, CDR2 YSYEKL. V lost 3 bases to trimming and J lost 4 bases, with 15 bases between them. The CDR3 loop spans 15 amino acids. The CDR3, as DNA: TGCGCCAGCAGCCACCCCCAGGGACTAGGCTATGGCTACACCTTC. Residues: CASSHPQGLGYGYTF.

The chain links TRBV15 to TRBJ2-3; D is unresolved. The V end lost 3 bases, the J end lost 0 bases, and 10 bases lay between the germline ends. The CDR3 has 15 amino acids. CDR1 is LNHNV and CDR2 is YYDKDF in the germline V gene (reference sequence). CDR3 in amino acids: CATSSPSPSTDTQYF. DNA of the CDR3: TGTGCCACCAGCAGCCCCAGTCCTAGCACAGATACGCAGTATTTT.

This clone is a singleton in its sample. The chain uses TRBV4-3 and TRBJ2-1; 8 nucleotides agree with TRBD2. The CDR3 has 17 residues. The germline V gene encodes CDR1 LGHNA and CDR2 YSLEER. With V trimmed by 4 bases and J by 4 bases, 12 bases remained unmatched. The CDR3 sequence is CASSPQAQRGRYNEQFF. In DNA, the CDR3 is TGCGCCAGCAGCCCCCAGGCCCAGCGGGGGAGATACAATGAGCAGTTCTTC.

The rearrangement joins TRBV6-1 to TRBJ2-7, with D possibly matching TRBD2 (5 bases). The V and J ends lost 7 bases and 1 base respectively, with 14 bases between them. CDR1 and CDR2 (germline): MNHNS, SASEGT. CDR3 length equals 14 residues. CDR3 region: CASNPRTRSYEQYF. The CDR3 DNA follows: TGTGCCAGCAATCCTCGGACTCGTTCCTACGAGCAGTACTTC.

The chain combines TRBV7-3 with TRBJ2-6; TRBD2 matches 7 bases. The V gene's germline CDR1 is SGHTA and CDR2 FQGTGA. This CDR3 contains 16 residues. With V trimmed by 6 bases and J by 2 bases, 7 bases remained unmatched. The CDR3, as DNA: TGTGCCAGCAGGACCGCCCGGGGGGCTGGGGCCAACGTCCTGACTTTC. Amino acids: CASRTARGAGANVLTF.

The V call is TRBV7-9, the J call TRBJ1-5, with D perhaps TRBD1 (6 bases). The CDR3 sequence is 15 residues long. Trimming took off 5 bases at V and 5 bases at J, with 16 bases between the two ends. Germline-derived CDR1 and CDR2 are SEHNR and FQNEAQ (reference sequence). This CDR3 reads CASSLIGGPDQPQHF. CDR3 DNA: TGTGCCAGCAGCCTAATCGGGGGGCCGGATCAGCCCCAGCATTTT. Supplemented by reference TRBV7-9 and TRBJ1-5, the full variable domain reads DTGVSQNPRHKITKRGQNVTFRCDPISEHNRLYWYRQTLGQGPEFLTYFQNEAQLEKSRLLSDRFSAERPKGSFSTLEIQRTEQGDSAMYLCASSLIGGPDQPQHFGDGTRLSIL.

The chain recombines TRBV6-5 with TRBJ2-3, with TRBD2 matching over 14 bases. This CDR3 comprises 15 residues. V lost 7 bases, J lost 5 bases, and 5 bases stayed unmatched. Germline loops: CDR1 MNHEY, CDR2 SVGAGI. The CDR3 sequence is CASMTSGGARDTQYF. The CDR3, as DNA: TGTGCCAGCATGACTAGCGGGGGGGCCAGAGATACGCAGTATTTT.

The V gene is TRBV11-3, the J gene TRBJ2-1, with D perhaps matching TRBD2 (6 bases). V lost 6 bases to trimming and J lost 0 bases, with 12 bases between them. Germline lookup yields CDR1 SGHNT and CDR2 YENEEA. The CDR3 loop spans 15 amino acids. CDR3 amino acids: CASSPRDNSYNEQFF. Written as DNA, the CDR3 is TGTGCCAGCAGTCCGCGGGATAACTCCTACAATGAGCAGTTCTTC.

This clone was recorded only once. The V and J genes are TRBV4-1 and TRBJ1-1; D is perhaps TRBD1 (5 bases). Between the trimmed V and J ends, which lost 6 bases and 0 bases, there was a span of 17 bases. The CDR3 loop spans 16 amino acids. Germline lookup yields CDR1 MGHRA and CDR2 YSYEKL. In nucleotides, the CDR3 is TGCGCCAGCAGATTCAGGGTATCGGGTATGAACACTGAAGCTTTCTTT. Its protein product is CASRFRVSGMNTEAFF.

The chain carries TRBV5-1 and TRBJ2-7; D may be TRBD1 (6 bases). Germline V gene lookup returns CDR1 SGHRS and CDR2 YFSETQ. Trimming took 4 bases from V and 0 from J, leaving 14 bases between them. This CDR3 is 15 amino acids long. CDR3 DNA: TGCGCCAGCAGCCTCGAAGGGGGAGACTCCTACGAGCAGTACTTC. Its translation: CASSLEGGDSYEQYF.

In this sample, this clone turned up once. This chain connects TRBV6-4 to TRBJ1-1; the D gene is possibly TRBD1 (5 bases). CDR3 size: 13 residues. Germline CDR1 and CDR2: MRHNA and SNTAGT. Trimming shortened V by 3 bases and J by 1 base, and 6 bases separated the two germline ends. In DNA, the CDR3 is TGTGCCAGCAGTGATCAGGGGAACACTGAAGCTTTCTTT. It encodes CASSDQGNTEAFF.

The chain has TRBV4-3 and TRBJ1-6; D not certain. The CDR3 runs to 17 residues. The germline V gene has CDR1 LGHNA and CDR2 YSLEER. V lost 4 bases to trimming and J lost 8 bases, with 21 bases between them. This CDR3 reads CASSRIAGRPTDSPLHF. The CDR3 DNA sequence: TGCGCCAGCAGCCGAATCGCCGGGAGACCCACGGATTCACCCCTCCACTTT.

This rearrangement joins TRBV15 to TRBJ2-7; TRBD2 is a possible D gene (6 bases). This CDR3 comprises 14 residues. V gave up 5 bases and J gave up 2 bases, with 13 bases separating them. Germline V gene data show CDR1 as LNHNV and CDR2 as YYDKDF (reference sequence). The chain's CDR3 is CATSGGLSAYEQYF. In DNA, the CDR3 is TGTGCCACCAGCGGGGGACTGTCCGCCTACGAGCAGTACTTC.

The CDR3, as DNA: TGTGCCAGCAGCTTCGGCCCCGGGACAGGGGGAGCAGGCCAGCCCCAGCATTTT. This encodes CASSFGPGTGGAGQPQHF. This chain connects TRBV7-3 to TRBJ1-5; 11 bases fit TRBD1. The V and J ends lost 3 bases and 7 bases, in that order; junction bases with no gene match: 14. Looked up from germline, CDR1 is SGHTA and CDR2 is FQGTGA. The CDR3 length is 18 residues.

The rearrangement links TRBV9 to TRBJ1-3; D is perhaps TRBD1 (5 bases). Germline V lookup: CDR1 SGDLS, CDR2 YYNGEE. The CDR3 totals 17 residues. V dropped 4 bases and J dropped 0 bases, with 17 bases sitting between them. CDR3 region: CASSPRAGDGSGNTIYF. DNA for the CDR3: TGTGCCAGCAGCCCCCGAGCGGGGGACGGCTCTGGAAACACCATATATTTT.

V usage is TRBV11-2 and J usage is TRBJ2-3, with TRBD1 as a possible D gene (6 bases). The CDR3 totals 14 residues. V lost 2 bases and J 3 bases, leaving 9 bases between the germline ends. Germline-derived CDR1 and CDR2 are SGHAT and FQNNGV. CDR3 nucleotides: TGTGCCAGCAGCTTACAGGGGATGACAGATACGCAGTATTTT. Its protein is CASSLQGMTDTQYF.

The V gene is TRBV5-1, the J gene TRBJ2-1; 7 bases fit TRBD2. The trim removed 8 bases at V and 2 bases at J, leaving 10 bases unmatched. CDR1 is SGHRS and CDR2 is YFSETQ in the germline V gene. The CDR3 covers 15 residues. The chain's CDR3 is CASWISGGPYNEQFF. The CDR3 coding sequence is TGCGCCAGTTGGATCTCGGGGGGACCCTACAATGAGCAGTTCTTC. The whole variable domain, remainder taken from reference TRBV5-1 and TRBJ2-1, is KAGVTQTPRYLIKTRGQQVTLSCSPISGHRSVSWYQQTPGQGLQFLFEYFSETQRNKGNFPGRFSGRQFSNSRSEMNVSTLELGDSALYLCASWISGGPYNEQFFGPGTRLTVL.

V gene TRBV9 combines with J gene TRBJ1-5; D gene unclear. Between the trimmed V and J ends, which lost 0 bases and 6 bases, there was a span of 7 bases. Germline CDR1 SGDLS, CDR2 YYNGEE. CDR3 length equals 13 residues. CDR3: CASSVGGSQPQHF. The CDR3 nucleotides are TGTGCCAGCAGCGTAGGAGGGAGTCAGCCCCAGCATTTT.

This clone showed up just once. The chain couples TRBV7-8 to TRBJ1-1; D is unresolved. The CDR3 runs 12 residues. From germline, CDR1 is SGHVS and CDR2 FQNEAQ. The V end lost 4 bases, the J end lost 4 bases, and 7 bases lay between the germline ends. CDR3 sequence: CASSYSPTEAFF. CDR3 coding DNA: TGTGCCAGCAGCTACAGCCCCACTGAAGCTTTCTTT. Using reference TRBV7-8 and TRBJ1-1 for the parts outside the CDR3, the full variable domain is GAGVSQSPRYKVAKRGQDVALRCDPISGHVSLFWYQQALGQGPEFLTYFQNEAQLDKSGLPSDRFFAERPEGSVSTLKIQRTQQEDSAVYLCASSYSPTEAFFGQGTRLTVV.

The CDR3 bases are TGTGCTAGTGGTTTGGCTAGAGTTATTAGCAATCAGCCCCAGCATTTT. This gives the protein CASGLARVISNQPQHF. The V call is TRBV12-5, the J call TRBJ1-5, with D uncertain. Germline V gene lookup returns CDR1 LGHNT and CDR2 FRNRAP. Trimming pared 1 base from V and 0 bases from J, leaving 10 bases between. The CDR3 extends over 16 amino acids.

The V and J genes are TRBV27 and TRBJ1-6; TRBD1 aligns across 9 bases. CDR3 length: 16 amino acids. Germline V gene data show CDR1 as MNHEY and CDR2 as SMNVEV (reference sequence). V was clipped by 0 bases and J by 7 bases; unmatched bases: 4. CDR3 sequence (DNA): TGTGCCAGCAGTTTATCATTTGGGACAGGGAATTCACCCCTCCACTTT. Translated: CASSLSFGTGNSPLHF.

This chain links TRBV18 with TRBJ1-1; D gene unclear. With 4 bases removed from V and 7 bases from J, the gap between germline ends came to 13 bases. CDR1 and CDR2 (germline): KGHSH, LQKENI. The CDR3 runs to 13 residues. The CDR3 loop reads CASSLLTRDEAFF. The CDR3 DNA reads TGTGCCAGCTCACTACTAACCCGGGATGAAGCTTTCTTT.